Following are 28 T cell receptor beta chains from one sample sequenced in a study of shared clonotypes between healthy human individuals (dated by TCRdb to 2018 to 2020). Libraries came from the immunoSEQ multiplex PCR assay. TCRdb limited this immuneACCESS table to in-frame rearrangements with V and J called. A share of clones is missing; checked studies link under half to unresolved V genes, and the rest is unexplained. Within this sample are approximately 2.3 million clones, with 90% to 95% of them counted one time only. About 0.37% of the sample is in the top ten clones. The material sequenced was naive CD4+ T cells from PBMCs. In light of the paper, this sample's cell subset or site label describes: CD45RA+ positively selected. Every receptor here comes from a man aged 18-30 years in good health. Some clones in this sample may be carry-over from other donors' samples.

The CDR3: CASSSTGTGDSPLHF. The CDR3 region has the DNA TGTGCCAGTAGTAGTACCGGGACAGGGGATTCACCCCTCCACTTT. The chain combines TRBV19 with TRBJ1-6; the match to TRBD1 covers 10 bases. In germline, CDR1 is LNHDA, CDR2 SQIVND (reference sequence). The junction had 5 bases not matched to a gene; V was cut back by 4 bases and J by 8 bases. The CDR3 is made up of 15 amino acids.

The chain has TRBV5-1 and TRBJ2-3; D possibly corresponds to TRBD2 (7 bases). The CDR3 covers 15 residues. Germline V gene sequence: CDR1 SGHRS, CDR2 YFSETQ. V shed 1 base and J shed 2 bases, with 11 bases lying between them. This CDR3 is CASSLIGGDTDTQYF. The CDR3 bases are TGCGCCAGCAGCTTGATAGGGGGGGACACAGATACGCAGTATTTT.

J is TRBJ1-3 and V is TRBV6-7; unclear D gene. TRBV6-7 is filed as an ORF, its function uncertain. The CDR3 length is 14 residues. V lost 1 base, J lost 0 bases, and 4 bases lay in between. The CDR3 spells CASSYWGSGNTIYF. Here the CDR3 DNA reads TGTGCCAGCAGTTACTGGGGCTCTGGAAACACCATATATTTT.

The gene calls are TRBV1 and TRBJ1-5; no check of the table's D call, TRBD1, against the DNA was made. TRBV1 is given as a pseudogene. CDR3 length: 16 residues. The CDR3 sequence is CTSSQAGTAPPQPQHF. The CDR3 DNA reads as TGCACCAGCAGCCAGGCCGGGACAGCTCCCCCACAGCCCCAGCATTTT.

Comments on this clone: This same CDR3 is encoded by further DNA sequences in the sample. V is TRBV2 and J is TRBJ1-2, with TRBD1 identical over 8 bases. CDR1 and CDR2 from the germline V gene are SNHLY and FYNNEI. This CDR3 region has 12 residues. V was pared by 8 bases and J by 8 bases, with 7 bases of the junction left unmatched. The CDR3 DNA follows: TGTGCCAGCCTTGGACAGGGAGACGGCTACACCTTC. Translating it yields CASLGQGDGYTF.

This chain uses TRBV6-1 with TRBJ2-7; 10 nucleotides agree with TRBD2. After removal of 2 bases from V and 4 bases from J, the junction contained 8 bases not matched to a gene. The CDR3 is 16 amino acids. The germline CDR1 and CDR2 sequences are MNHNS and SASEGT. CDR3 sequence: CASSEQGTSEGYEQYF. CDR3 nucleotides: TGTGCCAGCAGTGAACAGGGGACTAGCGAGGGTTACGAGCAGTACTTC.

The chain joins TRBV7-2 to TRBJ2-5; no reliable D call. CDR1 and CDR2 (germline): SGHTA, FQGNSA. This CDR3 has 14 amino acids. V lost 5 bases and J 7 bases, leaving 17 bases between the germline ends. CDR3 residues: CASSPGPSSSTQYF. CDR3 bases: TGTGCCAGCAGCCCCGGTCCCTCTAGTTCGACCCAGTACTTC.

The V gene is TRBV5-4, the J gene TRBJ2-7; possibly TRBD1 or TRBD2 for D (6 bases each). The CDR3 is 16 amino acids. The V end lost 0 bases, the J end lost 2 bases, and 15 bases lay between the germline ends. Germline V lookup: CDR1 SGHNT, CDR2 YYREEE (reference sequence). The CDR3 here is CASSLAVGGLPYEQYF. For the CDR3, the DNA is TGTGCCAGCAGCTTGGCCGTAGGGGGGTTGCCCTACGAGCAGTACTTC.

V gene TRBV20-1 combines with J gene TRBJ2-1; D gene uncertain. V was trimmed by 4 bases and J by 8 bases, leaving 9 bases between them. This CDR3 contains 11 residues. Germline V gives CDR1 DFQATT, CDR2 SNEGSKA (reference sequence). CDR3 in DNA: TGCAGTGCTACCCGATTATATGAGCAGTTCTTC. Amino acids: CSATRLYEQFF.

This chain joins TRBV2 and TRBJ2-1; D remains ambiguous. The CDR3 runs to 12 residues. Trimming stripped 10 bases from V and 5 bases from J, with 12 bases between. Germline values: CDR1 SNHLY, CDR2 FYNNEI. The CDR3: CATQLANNEQFF. CDR3 DNA sequence: TGTGCCACCCAATTGGCCAACAATGAGCAGTTCTTC.

This clone was seen a few times. The chain is built from TRBV11-2 and TRBJ1-2; no clear D. There are 14 residues in the CDR3. Germline V CDR1 and CDR2: SGHAT, FQNNGV. Trimming stripped 1 base from V and 2 bases from J, with 8 bases between. The CDR3 reads CASSLGHVNYGYTF. As DNA, the CDR3 is TGTGCCAGCAGCTTAGGACACGTGAACTATGGCTACACCTTC.

The gene calls are TRBV19 and TRBJ1-2; tentatively, D is TRBD1 (5 bases). The CDR3 is 14 amino acids. Per the germline V gene, CDR1 is LNHDA and CDR2 is SQIVND (reference sequence). V was shortened by 3 bases and J by 2 bases, with 10 bases between the two germline ends. This chain's CDR3 is CASSIGAQNYGYTF. The CDR3 region has the DNA TGTGCCAGTAGTATTGGGGCGCAGAACTATGGCTACACCTTC.

V usage is TRBV28 and J usage is TRBJ2-5, with D perhaps matching TRBD1 (6 bases). Germline-derived CDR1 and CDR2 are MDHEN and SYDVKM. The CDR3 totals 13 residues. V lost 10 bases to trimming and J lost 3 bases, with 15 bases between them. The CDR3 bases are TGTGCCACCCTAAGGGCAGGGGAAGAGACCCAGTACTTC. It is translated as CATLRAGEETQYF.

With respect to this clone: This same CDR3 is encoded by further DNA sequences in the sample. The rearrangement links TRBV9 to TRBJ2-1, with 11 nucleotides matching TRBD2. V was pared by 3 bases and J by 2 bases, with 1 base of the junction left unmatched. Germline CDR1 reads SGDLS; CDR2 reads YYNGEE. The CDR3 loop spans 15 amino acids. CDR3 in DNA: TGTGCCAGCAGCGCGACTAGCGGGGCCTACAATGAGCAGTTCTTC. Residues: CASSATSGAYNEQFF.

The chain couples TRBV10-3 to TRBJ2-3; either TRBD1 or TRBD2 may fit D (7 bases each). Germline V CDR1 and CDR2: ENHRY, SYGVKD. The CDR3 runs to 17 residues. V lost 8 bases to trimming and J lost 3 bases, with 24 bases between them. This CDR3 reads CAIQGGPRGRGTDTQYF. The CDR3 DNA sequence: TGTGCCATCCAGGGGGGGCCACGGGGGCGTGGGACAGATACGCAGTATTTT.

A word on this clone: This same CDR3 is encoded by further DNA sequences in the sample. The chain recombines TRBV5-1 with TRBJ1-3; no firm D call. This CDR3 spans 14 amino acids. V lost 0 bases and J 1 base, leaving 5 bases between the germline ends. Per the germline V gene, CDR1 is SGHRS and CDR2 is YFSETQ. The chain's CDR3 is CASSLDGSGNTIYF. CDR3 nucleotides: TGCGCCAGCAGCTTGGACGGTTCTGGAAACACCATATATTTT.

The chain uses TRBV19 and TRBJ2-1, with 8 bases that match TRBD1. V lost 3 bases, J lost 4 bases, and 2 bases stayed unmatched. This CDR3 has 14 amino acids. Germline CDR1 reads LNHDA; CDR2 reads SQIVND (reference sequence). CDR3 residues: CASSIQGAYNEQFF. The CDR3 nucleotides are TGTGCCAGTAGTATCCAGGGGGCTTACAATGAGCAGTTCTTC.

The chain uses TRBV15 and TRBJ2-1; 7 nucleotides agree with TRBD2. Germline loops: CDR1 LNHNV, CDR2 YYDKDF (reference sequence). The CDR3 extends over 13 amino acids. The J segment lost 9 bases and the V segment lost 5 bases, leaving 7 bases of the junction unmatched. CDR3 in DNA: TGTGCCACCAGCTTCCTAGCGGTGGGTGAGCAGTTCTTC. Translating it yields CATSFLAVGEQFF.

With respect to this clone: The identical CDR3 is also encoded by other nucleotide sequences in the sample. CDR3 DNA sequence: TGTGCCAGCAGTTCACGGGGCCGCACTGAAGCTTTCTTT. Protein product: CASSSRGRTEAFF. The chain combines TRBV28 with TRBJ1-1, with D possibly TRBD1 on 5 matching bases. The V gene's germline CDR1 is MDHEN and CDR2 SYDVKM. The CDR3 has 13 residues. Trimming shortened V by 4 bases and J by 4 bases, and 10 bases separated the two germline ends. Complete variable domain (other parts from reference TRBV28 and TRBJ1-1): DVKVTQSSRYLVKRTGEKVFLECVQDMDHENMFWYRQDPGLGLRLIYFSYDVKMKEKGDIPEGYSVSREKKERFSLILESASTNQTSMYLCASSSRGRTEAFFGQGTRLTVV.

The chain couples TRBV9 to TRBJ2-1; D is perhaps TRBD2 (6 bases). V lost 0 bases and J lost 7, with 14 bases in between. The length of the CDR3 is 15 residues. From germline, CDR1 is SGDLS and CDR2 YYNGEE. The CDR3 here is CASSVGIAEANEQFF. CDR3 DNA sequence: TGTGCCAGCAGCGTAGGAATAGCGGAGGCAAATGAGCAGTTCTTC.

The chain has TRBV30 and TRBJ1-5; maybe TRBD1 (5 bases). Germline V lookup: CDR1 GTSNPN, CDR2 SVGIG (reference sequence). V was clipped by 2 bases and J by 2 bases, with 16 bases between them. The CDR3 is 16 residues long. The CDR3 spells CAWSLEGVFRNQPQHF. The DNA of the CDR3 is TGTGCCTGGAGTCTCGAAGGGGTGTTCCGCAATCAGCCCCAGCATTTT.

V and J are TRBV2 and TRBJ2-7; TRBD1 agrees at 7 bases. Trimming removed 2 bases from V and 3 bases from J; junction bases left unmatched: 4. This CDR3 is built from 14 residues. Germline CDR1 reads SNHLY; CDR2 reads FYNNEI. Here the CDR3 reads CASSELQGVYEQYF. The CDR3 bases are TGTGCCAGCAGTGAACTGCAGGGGGTCTACGAGCAGTACTTC.

This chain connects TRBV4-2 to TRBJ1-4; unclear D gene. CDR1 LGHNA and CDR2 YNFKEQ come from the germline V gene. Trimming stripped 0 bases from V and 6 bases from J, with 11 bases between. The CDR3 is 15 residues long. The CDR3 DNA is TGTGCCAGCAGCCAAGACGGGCGAAGGGATGAAAAACTGTTTTTT. Amino acid sequence: CASSQDGRRDEKLFF.

The chain couples TRBV29-1 to TRBJ2-7; D is uncertain. Trimming left V 3 bases short and J 0 bases short, with 9 bases between. This CDR3 is 13 amino acids long. Germline CDR1 reads SQVTM; CDR2 reads ANQGSEA. The chain's CDR3 is CSVEGTDSYEQYF. The CDR3 nucleotides read TGCAGCGTTGAGGGCACCGACTCCTACGAGCAGTACTTC.

The V and J genes are TRBV5-1 and TRBJ2-7; no clear D gene. Trimming stripped 3 bases from V and 0 bases from J, with 10 bases between. Germline-derived CDR1 and CDR2 are SGHRS and YFSETQ. CDR3 size: 14 residues. CDR3: CASSSDLGSYEQYF. The DNA for the CDR3 is TGCGCCAGCAGCTCTGATCTGGGCTCCTACGAGCAGTACTTC.

The chain uses TRBV4-1 and TRBJ2-3; D unresolved. This CDR3 has 15 residues. V was shortened by 0 bases and J by 4 bases, with 11 bases between the two germline ends. CDR1 MGHRA and CDR2 YSYEKL come from the germline V gene. In DNA, the CDR3 is TGCGCCAGCAGCCAAGAAGTCGGAGCCTCAGATACGCAGTATTTT. Translated, it gives CASSQEVGASDTQYF.

CDR3 sequence reads: CASMGQGYQPQHF. CDR3 coding DNA: TGTGCCAGTATGGGACAGGGATATCAGCCCCAGCATTTT. The J gene is TRBJ1-5, the V gene TRBV19; TRBD1 aligns across 9 bases. Germline V gene sequence: CDR1 LNHDA, CDR2 SQIVND (reference sequence). V shed 7 bases and J 5 bases; nucleotides not matched to a gene: 3. This CDR3 is 13 amino acids long.

The chain has TRBV5-6 and TRBJ2-5; 11 bases fit TRBD2. TRBJ2-7 explains the end of the DNA better; the J call may be wrong. Germline loops: CDR1 SGHDT, CDR2 YYEEEE. The CDR3 consists of 16 residues. In DNA, the CDR3 is TGTGCCAGCAGCTTGCTGACTAGCGGGGAATCCTACGAGCAGTACTTC. This codes for CASSLLTSGESYEQYF.